The clone carrying this T cell receptor beta chain was recorded a few times. Its antigen is unknown. The record originates from a study of T cells after yellow fever vaccination. Overall study: Fractions of limited cellularity were prepared by means of SMART-Seq v4 Ultra Low Input. General study findings and limits: Reappearance after the booster was observed for most primary-vaccination clones (around 95% CD4, less than 90% CD8). Within FACS-sorted repertoires, abundant clonotypes contaminating from the bulk population could be present.

TCR cDNA was made by 5'RACE template switching, adding a universal primer site and UMIs. TCRdb analysed the 5' RACE reads with MiXCR anew, one entry per CDR3 protein. The table lists approximately 150,000 distinct CDR3 sequences, 7% to 10% of them singletons. The CDR3 is 15 residues long. Germline lookup yields CDR1 SEHNR and CDR2 FQNEAQ (reference sequence). Trimming shortened V by 5 bases and J by 0 bases, and 13 bases separated the two germline ends. The material sequenced was CD8+ T cells sorted from PBMCs, taken 45 days after the yellow fever booster vaccination. The receptor was isolated from a man aged 18 to 30 who received the YFV17D yellow fever vaccine. The genes are TRBV7-9 and TRBJ1-2, with a possible D match to TRBD1 (5 bases). DNA of the CDR3: TGTGCCAGCAGCCGCCGGGACGGGACTAACTATGGCTACACCTTC. Its protein is CASSRRDGTNYGYTF.